The 27 T cell receptor beta chains in this list originate from one sample, sequenced in a study of cytomegalovirus exposure and HLA in healthy donors (dated by TCRdb to 2017 to 2019). The method was the immunoSEQ multiplex PCR assay. For the multiplex PCR, a mixture combining 60 forward primers for TCR Vbeta segments and 13 reverse primers for TCR Jbeta segments was used. TCRdb took over this immuneACCESS table, retaining in-frame rearrangements with V and J assigned. Such tables are incomplete; in checked studies, under half of the missing clones stem from an unresolved V gene, and the remainder is unexplained. The sample table lists 35,000 to 45,000 clones, about 60% of them with a count of one. The top ten hold around 12% of the sample. The sample comprised PBMCs. The receptor set was obtained from a man in his 60s in good health and CMV-seropositive.

V usage is TRBV7-8 and J usage is TRBJ2-2, with TRBD2 identical over 15 bases. The trim removed 3 bases at V and 8 bases at J, leaving 1 base unmatched. The V gene's germline CDR1 is SGHVS and CDR2 FQNEAQ. The CDR3 runs 15 residues. The CDR3 DNA reads as TGTGCCAGCAGCTTCGGGACTAGCGGGAGGGGGGAGCTGTTTTTT. Translating gives CASSFGTSGRGELFF.

V gene TRBV5-1 combines with J gene TRBJ2-1, with a tentative D call TRBD2 (6 bases). Germline V gives CDR1 SGHRS, CDR2 YFSETQ. Deletions cut 1 base from V and 0 bases from J, with 11 bases between. The CDR3 spans 16 residues. The CDR3 loop is CASSLYSGSSYNEQFF. CDR3 nucleotides: TGCGCCAGCAGCTTGTACTCCGGGAGCTCCTACAATGAGCAGTTCTTC.

V usage is TRBV27 and J usage is TRBJ2-6; tentatively, D is TRBD1 (5 bases). V was shortened by 3 bases and J by 0 bases, with 6 bases between the two germline ends. Germline V gene sequence: CDR1 MNHEY, CDR2 SMNVEV (reference sequence). This CDR3 comprises 15 residues. The CDR3 DNA reads TGTGCCAGCAGTTTCAGGGACTCTGGGGCCAACGTCCTGACTTTC. As protein: CASSFRDSGANVLTF.

V is TRBV28 and J is TRBJ2-6, with 7 bases matching TRBD2. The V gene end was trimmed by 2 bases and the J gene end by 2 bases; junction bases not matched to a gene: 6. Germline loops: CDR1 MDHEN, CDR2 SYDVKM. There are 17 residues in the CDR3. Here the CDR3 DNA reads TGTGCCAGCAGTTTACGTAAGCGGGGAACTGGGGCCAACGTCCTGACTTTC. Its translation is CASSLRKRGTGANVLTF.

The chain uses TRBV11-2 and TRBJ1-1, with D maybe TRBD1 (5 bases). Trimming shortened V by 5 bases and J by 0 bases, and 16 bases separated the two germline ends. CDR1 SGHAT and CDR2 FQNNGV come from the germline V gene. The CDR3 covers 16 residues. This CDR3 reads CASSPTTDVLNTEAFF. For the CDR3, the DNA is TGTGCCAGCAGCCCTACGACAGACGTCTTGAACACTGAAGCTTTCTTT.

CDR3 protein: CASSTNSGRASEQFF. The CDR3 nucleotides are TGTGCCAGCAGTACAAATAGCGGGAGGGCGAGTGAGCAGTTCTTC. This sequence joins TRBV6-5 and TRBJ2-1, with TRBD2 matching 11 bases. Germline V CDR1 and CDR2: MNHEY, SVGAGI. After removal of 5 bases from V and 9 bases from J, the junction contained 9 bases not matched to a gene. The CDR3 has 15 residues.

The chain recombines TRBV11-1 with TRBJ1-2; 9 nucleotides align to TRBD1. CDR1 is SGHAT, CDR2 FQDESV, per germline (reference sequence). The CDR3 extends over 15 amino acids. Trimming removed 4 bases from V and 7 bases from J; junction bases left unmatched: 10. The CDR3: CASSSLPGTGRGYTF. CDR3 in DNA: TGTGCCAGCAGCTCTCTCCCCGGGACAGGGCGTGGCTACACCTTC. Looking up the rest from reference TRBV11-1 and TRBJ1-2 gives the full variable domain: EAEVAQSPRYKITEKSQAVAFWCDPISGHATLYWYRQILGQGPELLVQFQDESVVDDSQLPKDRFSAERLKGVDSTLKIQPAELGDSAMYLCASSSLPGTGRGYTFGSGTRLTVV.

The genes are TRBV7-9 and TRBJ2-7; 9 nucleotides agree with TRBD2. The CDR3 is 17 amino acids. The germline V gene has CDR1 SEHNR and CDR2 FQNEAQ (reference sequence). The junction had 15 bases not matched to a gene; V was cut back by 5 bases and J by 4 bases. The CDR3 loop reads CASSPTYSGSGGYEQYF. The CDR3 DNA is TGTGCCAGCAGCCCTACCTATAGCGGGAGTGGGGGGTACGAGCAGTACTTC. Filled out from reference TRBV7-9 and TRBJ2-7, the complete variable domain reads DTGVSQNPRHKITKRGQNVTFRCDPISEHNRLYWYRQTLGQGPEFLTYFQNEAQLEKSRLLSDRFSAERPKGSFSTLEIQRTEQGDSAMYLCASSPTYSGSGGYEQYFGPGTRLTVT.

V and J are TRBV15 and TRBJ2-7; tentative D call: TRBD1 (6 bases). V lost 1 base, J lost 5 bases, and 18 bases lay in between. The CDR3 extends over 16 amino acids. Germline V gene sequence: CDR1 LNHNV, CDR2 YYDKDF (reference sequence). The CDR3 loop is CATSRGAGQFKHEQYF. CDR3 nucleotides: TGTGCCACCAGCAGAGGCGCCGGACAGTTTAAGCACGAGCAGTACTTC.

The sample holds a few counts of this clone. This chain links TRBV6-5 with TRBJ1-2, with 7 bases that match TRBD1. Looked up from germline, CDR1 is MNHEY and CDR2 is SVGAGI. Trimming cost V 6 bases and J 2 bases; bases outside gene matches: 3. This CDR3 is built from 13 residues. The CDR3 DNA reads TGTGCCAGCAGATTGGGACAGAACTATGGCTACACCTTC. Protein: CASRLGQNYGYTF.

J is TRBJ2-2 and V is TRBV6-6, with D uncertain. Germline V lookup: CDR1 MNHNY, CDR2 SVGAGI (reference sequence). This CDR3 comprises 14 residues. Deletions cut 6 bases from V and 0 bases from J, with 8 bases between. The CDR3 loop is CASSPQSNTGELFF. The CDR3 bases are TGTGCCAGCAGCCCCCAGTCGAACACCGGGGAGCTGTTTTTT.

This rearrangement joins TRBV7-2 to TRBJ2-3; 12 bases fit TRBD2. CDR1 SGHTA and CDR2 FQGNSA come from the germline V gene. The CDR3 loop spans 17 amino acids. V dropped 1 base and J dropped 4; count of bases not matched to a gene: 6. For the CDR3, the DNA is TGTGCCAGCAGCTTAGGACTAGCGGGAGTTGTGTCAGATACGCAGTATTTT. Translated, it gives CASSLGLAGVVSDTQYF.

This chain connects TRBV7-3 to TRBJ2-3; possible D gene TRBD1, 5 bases. The length of the CDR3 is 15 residues. Trimming pared 5 bases from V and 7 bases from J, leaving 19 bases between. CDR1 is SGHTA, CDR2 FQGTGA, per germline. The CDR3: CASSPRNKDSYTQYF. CDR3 DNA: TGTGCCAGCAGCCCACGGAACAAAGACAGCTATACGCAGTATTTT.

The rearrangement joins TRBV25-1 to TRBJ1-1; D perhaps matches TRBD1 (5 bases). CDR1 and CDR2 from the germline V gene are MGHDK and SYGVNS. The ends were cut back, 3 bases at V and 12 bases at J, with 20 bases in the middle. This CDR3 is 14 amino acids long. CDR3 DNA sequence: TGTGCCAGCAGTGATCACGGCGGTTCAGGGTGGCCTTTCTTT. Translation: CASSDHGGSGWPFF.

The J gene is TRBJ2-7, the V gene TRBV27; unclear D gene. Germline CDR1 and CDR2: MNHEY and SMNVEV (reference sequence). CDR3 length equals 12 residues. V shed 10 bases and J shed 3 bases, with 13 bases lying between them. The CDR3 spells CATAVSSYEQYF. The CDR3, as DNA: TGTGCCACCGCCGTTAGCAGCTACGAGCAGTACTTC.

DNA of the CDR3: TGTGCCAGCAGCTTAGGAGACAGGGACGAGCAGTACTTC. Translating it yields CASSLGDRDEQYF. The rearrangement links TRBV7-2 to TRBJ2-7, with 7 bases that match TRBD1. Germline lookup yields CDR1 SGHTA and CDR2 FQGNSA. Losses at the gene ends were 1 base for V and 5 bases for J; bases not matched to a gene: 2. The CDR3 runs to 13 residues.

The chain combines TRBV30 with TRBJ1-6, with 7 bases aligning to TRBD1. CDR1 and CDR2 from the germline V gene are GTSNPN and SVGIG (reference sequence). The CDR3 spans 15 residues. V gave up 0 bases and J gave up 8 bases; unmatched junction bases: 7. CDR3 DNA: TGTGCCTGGAGTGTACGGAACAGGGGAGATTCACCCCTCCACTTT. Translation: CAWSVRNRGDSPLHF. The complete variable domain, with remaining parts taken from reference TRBV30 and TRBJ1-6, reads SQTIHQWPATLVQPVGSPLSLECTVEGTSNPNLYWYRQAAGRGLQLLFYSVGIGQISSEVPQNLSASRPQDRQFILSSKKLLLSDSGFYLCAWSVRNRGDSPLHFGNGTRLTVT.

The rearrangement uses TRBV7-9 and TRBJ2-2; TRBD1 matches 7 bases. The germline gives CDR1 SEHNR, CDR2 FQNEAQ (reference sequence). The V gene end was trimmed by 1 base and the J gene end by 4 bases; junction bases not matched to a gene: 6. This CDR3 comprises 16 residues. CDR3 sequence: CASSLEDRVGTGELFF. The CDR3 bases are TGTGCCAGCAGCTTAGAAGACAGGGTCGGCACCGGGGAGCTGTTTTTT.

J is TRBJ2-7 and V is TRBV5-6; 8 bases are a match to TRBD1. This CDR3 comprises 16 residues. Trimming at V came to 0 bases and at J to 2 bases, leaving 7 bases not matched to a gene. Germline V gene lookup returns CDR1 SGHDT and CDR2 YYEEEE. CDR3 bases: TGTGCCAGCAGCTTGGAGACAGGGGTTGAGGCCTACGAGCAGTACTTC. Residues: CASSLETGVEAYEQYF. The full variable domain, in which reference TRBV5-6 and TRBJ2-7 provide the parts outside the CDR3, is DAGVTQSPTHLIKTRGQQVTLRCSPKSGHDTVSWYQQALGQGPQFIFQYYEEEERQRGNFPDRFSGHQFPNYSSELNVNALLLGDSALYLCASSLETGVEAYEQYFGPGTRLTVT.

This chain uses TRBV4-3 with TRBJ2-1; TRBD1 matches 9 bases. In germline, CDR1 is LGHNA, CDR2 YSLEER. The junction had 6 bases not matched to a gene; V was cut back by 7 bases and J by 5 bases. This CDR3 contains 14 residues. The CDR3, as DNA: TGCGCCAGCACCCGGGACAGGGAGGACAATGAGCAGTTCTTC. Translating gives CASTRDREDNEQFF.

This clone was picked up one time. The rearrangement uses TRBV13 and TRBJ2-2; 9 nucleotides agree with TRBD2. From germline, CDR1 is PRHDT and CDR2 FYEKMQ (reference sequence). The CDR3 consists of 17 residues. Trimming removed 1 base from V and 5 bases from J; junction bases left unmatched: 8. The DNA for the CDR3 is TGTGCCAGCAGCTTAGATCTAGCGGGACCCGGGACCGGGGAGCTGTTTTTT. Protein sequence: CASSLDLAGPGTGELFF.

The gene calls are TRBV5-1 and TRBJ2-5, with D hard to call. In germline, CDR1 is SGHRS, CDR2 YFSETQ. This CDR3 spans 12 amino acids. V lost 5 bases to trimming and J lost 2 bases, with 7 bases between them. CDR3 DNA sequence: TGCGCCAGCAGATTACGGCAAGAGACCCAGTACTTC. Protein product: CASRLRQETQYF.

This chain uses TRBV28 with TRBJ1-4; 7 nucleotides agree with TRBD1. The CDR3 is made up of 14 amino acids. V trimming: 5 bases; J trimming: 3 bases; junction bases outside the gene matches: 3. The germline CDR1 and CDR2 sequences are MDHEN and SYDVKM. Written as DNA, the CDR3 is TGTGCCAGCAGTCCCGGGACAGCTAATGAAAAACTGTTTTTT. Amino acid sequence: CASSPGTANEKLFF. Combining the CDR3 with reference TRBV28 and TRBJ1-4 gives the whole variable domain DVKVTQSSRYLVKRTGEKVFLECVQDMDHENMFWYRQDPGLGLRLIYFSYDVKMKEKGDIPEGYSVSREKKERFSLILESASTNQTSMYLCASSPGTANEKLFFGSGTQLSVL.

The CDR3 spells CASSQDRTPPYEQYF. CDR3 nucleotide sequence: TGTGCCAGCAGCCAAGATAGGACACCACCCTACGAGCAGTACTTC. V gene TRBV14 combines with J gene TRBJ2-7; D is perhaps TRBD1 (5 bases). Germline CDR1 SGHDN, CDR2 FVKESK. The length of the CDR3 is 15 residues. Trimming took off 0 bases at V and 2 bases at J, with 11 bases between the two ends.

The chain joins TRBV7-2 to TRBJ2-1; D possibly corresponds to TRBD1 (5 bases). There are 14 residues in the CDR3. V gave up 5 bases and J gave up 2 bases, with 10 bases separating them. The germline gives CDR1 SGHTA, CDR2 FQGNSA. CDR3 sequence (DNA): TGTGCCAGCAGCACAGGAGTAACCTACAATGAGCAGTTCTTC. Translation: CASSTGVTYNEQFF.

The V gene is TRBV4-2, the J gene TRBJ2-7; D gene uncertain. The CDR3 loop spans 15 amino acids. V was pared by 0 bases and J by 2 bases, with 11 bases between. The germline gives CDR1 LGHNA, CDR2 YNFKEQ. This CDR3 reads CASSQEDTITYEQYF. In DNA form, the CDR3 reads TGTGCCAGCAGCCAAGAAGACACCATTACCTACGAGCAGTACTTC.

The CDR3 here is CASSLTTGALEQYF. CDR3 in DNA: TGTGCCAGCAGCCTCACGACAGGGGCCCTCGAGCAGTACTTC. The chain combines TRBV7-9 with TRBJ2-7; 8 bases map to TRBD1. The CDR3 spans 14 residues. Germline-derived CDR1 and CDR2 are SEHNR and FQNEAQ (reference sequence). The trim removed 5 bases at V and 6 bases at J, leaving 9 bases unmatched.